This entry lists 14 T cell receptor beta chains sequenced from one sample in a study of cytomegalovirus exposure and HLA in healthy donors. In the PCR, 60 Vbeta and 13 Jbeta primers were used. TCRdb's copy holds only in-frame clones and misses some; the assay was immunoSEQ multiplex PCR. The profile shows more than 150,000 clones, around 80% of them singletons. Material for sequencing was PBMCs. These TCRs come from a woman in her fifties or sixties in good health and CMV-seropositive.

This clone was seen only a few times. The DNA for the CDR3 is TGTGCCAGCAGCTTAGGCAGGCACACCGGGGAGCTGTTTTTT. As protein: CASSLGRHTGELFF. The chain links TRBV13 to TRBJ2-2; D uncertain. V lost 0 bases and J lost 3, with 5 bases in between. The CDR3 runs 14 residues. Germline V gene sequence: CDR1 PRHDT, CDR2 FYEKMQ (reference sequence). The full variable domain, rest sourced from reference TRBV13 and TRBJ2-2, is AAGVIQSPRHLIKEKRETATLKCYPIPRHDTVYWYQQGPGQDPQFLISFYEKMQSDKGSIPDRFSAQQFSDYHSELNMSSLELGDSALYFCASSLGRHTGELFFGEGSRLTVL.

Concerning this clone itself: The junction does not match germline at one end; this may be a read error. The CDR3 coding sequence is TGTGCCAGCAGAATCCCGGGACTTCCCATAGAGCCCCAGTACTTC. As protein: CASRIPGLPIEPQYF. The chain employs TRBV2 and TRBJ2-5, with D possibly being TRBD2 (6 bases). The germline CDR1 and CDR2 sequences are SNHLY and FYNNEI. The CDR3 contains 15 residues. The complete variable domain, with remaining parts taken from reference TRBV2 and TRBJ2-5, reads EPEVTQTPSHQVTQMGQEVILRCVPISNHLYFYWYRQILGQKVEFLVSFYNNEISEKSEIFDDQFSVERPDGSNFTLKIRSTKLEDSAMYFCASRIPGLPIEPQYFGPGTRLLVL.

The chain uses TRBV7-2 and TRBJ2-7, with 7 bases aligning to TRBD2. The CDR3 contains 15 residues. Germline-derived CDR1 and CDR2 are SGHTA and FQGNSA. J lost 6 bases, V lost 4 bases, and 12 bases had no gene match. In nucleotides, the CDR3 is TGTGCCAGCAGCTCCTTCGGACTAGAAACAGGCGAGCAGTACTTC. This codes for CASSSFGLETGEQYF. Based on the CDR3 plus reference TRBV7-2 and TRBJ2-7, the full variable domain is GAGVSQSPSNKVTEKGKDVELRCDPISGHTALYWYRQSLGQGLEFLIYFQGNSAPDKSGLPSDRFSAERTGGSVSTLTIQRTQQEDSAVYLCASSSFGLETGEQYFGPGTRLTVT.

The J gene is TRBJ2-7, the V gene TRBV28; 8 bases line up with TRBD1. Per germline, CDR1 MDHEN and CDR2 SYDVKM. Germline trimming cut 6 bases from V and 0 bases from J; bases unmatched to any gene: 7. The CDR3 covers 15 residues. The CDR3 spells CASSPLDRDSYEQYF. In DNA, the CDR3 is TGTGCCAGCAGCCCACTGGACAGGGACTCCTACGAGCAGTACTTC.

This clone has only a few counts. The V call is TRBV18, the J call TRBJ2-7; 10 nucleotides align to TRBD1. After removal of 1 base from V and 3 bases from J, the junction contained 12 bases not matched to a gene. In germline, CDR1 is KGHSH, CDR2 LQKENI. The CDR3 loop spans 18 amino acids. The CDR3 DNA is TGTGCCAGCTCACCACAGGGACAGGGGATTGTGAATAACTACGAGCAGTACTTC. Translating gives CASSPQGQGIVNNYEQYF.

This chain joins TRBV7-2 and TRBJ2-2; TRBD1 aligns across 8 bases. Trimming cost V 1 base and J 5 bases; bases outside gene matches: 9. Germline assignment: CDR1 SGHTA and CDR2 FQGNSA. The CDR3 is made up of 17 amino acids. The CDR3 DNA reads TGTGCCAGCAGCTTAGAGCTTCGGACAGGGAAAACCGGGGAGCTGTTTTTT. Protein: CASSLELRTGKTGELFF.

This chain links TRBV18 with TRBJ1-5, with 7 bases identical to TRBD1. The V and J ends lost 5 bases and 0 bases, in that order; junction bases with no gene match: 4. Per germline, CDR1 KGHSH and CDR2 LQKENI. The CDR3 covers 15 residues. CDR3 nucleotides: TGTGCCAGCTCATCGGGACAGAATAGCAATCAGCCCCAGCATTTT. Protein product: CASSSGQNSNQPQHF. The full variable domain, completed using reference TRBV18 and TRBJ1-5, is NAGVMQNPRHLVRRRGQEARLRCSPMKGHSHVYWYRQLPEEGLKFMVYLQKENIIDESGMPKERFSAEFPKEGPSILRIQQVVRGDSAAYFCASSSGQNSNQPQHFGDGTRLSIL.

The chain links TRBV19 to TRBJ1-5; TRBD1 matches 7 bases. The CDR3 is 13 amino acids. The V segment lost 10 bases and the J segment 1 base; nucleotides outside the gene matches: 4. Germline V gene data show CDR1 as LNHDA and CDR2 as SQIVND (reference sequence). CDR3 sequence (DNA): TGTGCCACTAAACAGGGGAGCAATCAGCCCCAGCATTTT. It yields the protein CATKQGSNQPQHF.

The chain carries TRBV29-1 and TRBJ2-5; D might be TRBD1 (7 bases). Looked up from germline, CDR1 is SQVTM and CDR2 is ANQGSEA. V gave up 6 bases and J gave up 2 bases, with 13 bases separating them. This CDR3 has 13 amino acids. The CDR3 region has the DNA TGCAGCGTGGGGGGACAGCTACAAGAGACCCAGTACTTC. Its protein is CSVGGQLQETQYF.

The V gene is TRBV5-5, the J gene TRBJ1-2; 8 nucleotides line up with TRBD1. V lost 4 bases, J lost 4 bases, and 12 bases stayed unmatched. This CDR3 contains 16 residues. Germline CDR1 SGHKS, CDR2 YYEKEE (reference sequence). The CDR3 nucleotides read TGTGCCAGCAGCACAGGGGCAGGGGGCGAGTTCTATGGCTACACCTTC. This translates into CASSTGAGGEFYGYTF.

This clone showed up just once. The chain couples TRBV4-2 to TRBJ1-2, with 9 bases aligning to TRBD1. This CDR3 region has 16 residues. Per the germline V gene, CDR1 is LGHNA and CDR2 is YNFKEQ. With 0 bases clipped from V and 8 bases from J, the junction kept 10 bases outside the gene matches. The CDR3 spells CASSQEPGQGMRGYTF. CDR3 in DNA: TGTGCCAGCAGCCAAGAGCCCGGACAGGGGATGCGAGGCTACACCTTC.

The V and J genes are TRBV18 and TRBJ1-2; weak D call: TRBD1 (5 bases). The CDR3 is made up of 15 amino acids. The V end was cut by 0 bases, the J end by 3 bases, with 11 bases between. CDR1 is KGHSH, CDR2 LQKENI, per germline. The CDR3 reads CASSPPQGKDYGYTF. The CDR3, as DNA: TGTGCCAGCTCACCACCGCAGGGTAAGGACTATGGCTACACCTTC.

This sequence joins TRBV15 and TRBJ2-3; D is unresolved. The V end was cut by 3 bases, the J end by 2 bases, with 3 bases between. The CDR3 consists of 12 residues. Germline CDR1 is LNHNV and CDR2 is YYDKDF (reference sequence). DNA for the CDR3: TGTGCCACCAGCAGCCTCACAGATACGCAGTATTTT. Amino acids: CATSSLTDTQYF.

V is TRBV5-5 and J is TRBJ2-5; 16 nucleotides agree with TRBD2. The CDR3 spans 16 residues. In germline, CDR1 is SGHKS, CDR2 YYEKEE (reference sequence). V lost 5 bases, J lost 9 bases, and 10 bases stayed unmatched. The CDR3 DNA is TGTGCCAGCAGTAGGGGACTAGCGGGGGGGTTCGGGTCCCAGTACTTC. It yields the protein CASSRGLAGGFGSQYF.